This TCR beta chain was observed in a study of shared clonotypes between healthy human individuals. Study background: Researchers assigned three CD4 naive, three CD4 memory, two CD8 naive and one CD8 memory plate to each donor.

The run depth of the assay was deep. Clones were read by immunoSEQ multiplex PCR, and TCRdb kept only the in-frame ones, dropping some. The sample shows 2,500,000 or so clones, 92% of them seen only once. The germline V gene encodes CDR1 SGHRS and CDR2 YFSETQ. Trimming pared 2 bases from V and 7 bases from J, leaving 13 bases between. This CDR3 contains 15 residues. General study findings and limits: The generation probabilities recorded for non-shared clonotypes fell below those of clonotypes shared by all four donors.

Note on this clone: The antigen remains undetermined.

This chain links TRBV5-1 with TRBJ1-6; D remains unclear. The receptor comes from a man in his late teens or twenties in good health. Some clones in this sample may be carry-over from other donors' samples. The sequencing sample was made of naive CD4+ T cells from PBMCs. The subset: CD45RA+ positively selected. Here the CDR3 DNA reads TGCGCCAGCAGCTTTGATGGGAGGCCCAATTCACCCCTCCACTTT. This encodes CASSFDGRPNSPLHF.